These 25 T cell receptor beta chains were sequenced from one sample in a study of T cells in Graves' hyperthyroidism and ophthalmopathy. Amplified TCR beta CDR3 regions came from RNA transcripts. HTBI primers were employed in a first-round RT-PCR of the TCR CDR3. A single record per CDR3 protein comes from TCRdb applying MiXCR to the multiplex PCR reads. The table lists around 690,000 distinct CDR3 sequences, less than 25% of them singletons, with around a third in the top ten. The sample taken for sequencing was blood. Source of these receptors: a man younger than 45 with Graves' ophthalmopathy.

This clonotype was detected many times. V and J are TRBV28 and TRBJ2-5; D gene uncertain. Trimming shortened V by 2 bases and J by 3 bases, and 7 bases separated the two germline ends. The CDR3 is 13 residues long. Germline CDR1 reads MDHEN; CDR2 reads SYDVKM. DNA for the CDR3: TGTGCCAGCAGTTTAGGGTGGAAAGAGACCCAGTACTTC. It translates to CASSLGWKETQYF.

This clonotype was seen many times. The chain carries TRBV7-2 and TRBJ2-1; 7 bases fit TRBD2. Losses at the gene ends were 5 bases for V and 2 bases for J; bases not matched to a gene: 6. Germline CDR1 SGHTA, CDR2 FQGNSA. The CDR3 is made up of 15 amino acids. This CDR3 reads CASSGASGPYNEQFF. The CDR3 coding sequence is TGTGCCAGCAGCGGTGCTAGCGGCCCCTACAATGAGCAGTTCTTC.

The rearrangement uses TRBV19 and TRBJ2-4; D gene unclear. Trimming took 3 bases from V and 0 from J, leaving 9 bases between them. Germline V gene data show CDR1 as LNHDA and CDR2 as SQIVND (reference sequence). This CDR3 spans 15 amino acids. The CDR3: CASSIAMLAKNIQYF. The CDR3 nucleotides read TGTGCCAGTAGTATTGCGATGCTAGCCAAAAACATTCAGTACTTC. Complete variable domain (other parts from reference TRBV19 and TRBJ2-4): DGGITQSPKYLFRKEGQNVTLSCEQNLNHDAMYWYRQDPGQGLRLIYYSQIVNDFQKGDIAEGYSVSREKKESFPLTVTSAQKNPTAFYLCASSIAMLAKNIQYFGAGTRLSVL.

The count of this clonotype is one. This chain links TRBV2 with TRBJ2-7; TRBD2 aligns across 7 bases. Germline-derived CDR1 and CDR2 are SNHLY and FYNNEI. This CDR3 region has 15 residues. Trimming cost V 8 bases and J 5 bases; bases outside gene matches: 15. The CDR3 sequence is CASEIRLGGRDEQYF. The CDR3 DNA is TGTGCCAGCGAAATACGATTGGGGGGGAGAGACGAGCAGTACTTC.

This clonotype appeared many times. The gene calls are TRBV30 and TRBJ1-4; D is ambiguous. The CDR3 contains 13 residues. Trimming left V 2 bases short and J 7 bases short, with 11 bases between. Germline lookup yields CDR1 GTSNPN and CDR2 SVGIG (reference sequence). As DNA, the CDR3 is TGTGCCTGGAGTCTGAGGTTGCGTGAAAAACTGTTTTTT. Translation gives CAWSLRLREKLFF. The full variable domain, completed using reference TRBV30 and TRBJ1-4, is SQTIHQWPATLVQPVGSPLSLECTVEGTSNPNLYWYRQAAGRGLQLLFYSVGIGQISSEVPQNLSASRPQDRQFILSSKKLLLSDSGFYLCAWSLRLREKLFFGSGTQLSVL.

Only one count was recorded for this clonotype. A single base separates this from a much larger clone, so it may be a read error. The V gene is TRBV28, the J gene TRBJ2-7; D may be TRBD1 (6 bases). Germline V gene sequence: CDR1 MDHEN, CDR2 SYDVKM. Trimming stripped 3 bases from V and 1 base from J, with 13 bases between. The CDR3 length is 15 residues. The CDR3 protein is CASSFGTTLSYEQYF. DNA of the CDR3: TGTGCCAGCAGTTTCGGGACAACCCTTTCCTACGAGCAGTACTTC.

A few counts support this clonotype. The J gene is TRBJ2-5, the V gene TRBV6-1, with D maybe TRBD2 (5 bases). Germline-derived CDR1 and CDR2 are MNHNS and SASEGT. This CDR3 is built from 15 residues. Between the trimmed V and J ends, which lost 3 bases and 5 bases, there was a span of 16 bases. CDR3 sequence reads: CASSETARWRETQYF. The CDR3 region has the DNA TGTGCCAGCAGTGAGACGGCCCGGTGGAGGGAGACCCAGTACTTC.

The chain joins TRBV28 to TRBJ2-7, with D perhaps TRBD2 (6 bases). Trimming cost V 5 bases and J 1 base, with 12 bases left between them. Germline V CDR1 and CDR2: MDHEN, SYDVKM. The length of the CDR3 is 14 residues. CDR3 in amino acids: CASSKRLGSYEQYF. Here the CDR3 DNA reads TGTGCCAGCAGTAAGAGACTAGGGTCCTACGAGCAGTACTTC. Looking up the rest from reference TRBV28 and TRBJ2-7 gives the full variable domain: DVKVTQSSRYLVKRTGEKVFLECVQDMDHENMFWYRQDPGLGLRLIYFSYDVKMKEKGDIPEGYSVSREKKERFSLILESASTNQTSMYLCASSKRLGSYEQYFGPGTRLTVT.

The chain couples TRBV29-1 to TRBJ2-1; the D gene is possibly TRBD2 (5 bases). Per the germline V gene, CDR1 is SQVTM and CDR2 is ANQGSEA. The V gene lost 2 bases and the J gene lost 10 bases, with 18 bases spanning the gap. The CDR3 has 14 amino acids. The DNA of the CDR3 is TGCAGCGTTGAAAGGAGGCTGGCGCTGGGGGAGCAGTTCTTC. Translating gives CSVERRLALGEQFF.

This clonotype turned up a few times. The chain carries TRBV24-1 and TRBJ2-3; 11 positions match TRBD2. CDR3 size: 18 residues. The V gene end was trimmed by 7 bases and the J gene end by 3 bases; junction bases not matched to a gene: 14. Germline V gene lookup returns CDR1 KGHDR and CDR2 SFDVKD. CDR3 coding DNA: TGTGCCACCAGCTTCCCGGTACTAGCGGGAGTTCGGACAGATACGCAGTATTTT. Protein: CATSFPVLAGVRTDTQYF.

This clonotype has ten or more counts. The V gene is TRBV28, the J gene TRBJ1-5, with a possible D match to TRBD1 (5 bases). V gave up 7 bases and J gave up 3 bases, with 16 bases separating them. Looked up from germline, CDR1 is MDHEN and CDR2 is SYDVKM. The CDR3 extends over 15 amino acids. CDR3 in amino acids: CASTVGGALNQPQHF. The CDR3 bases are TGTGCCAGCACAGTTGGAGGGGCCCTCAATCAGCCCCAGCATTTT.

This clonotype occurred many times. The chain has TRBV3-1 and TRBJ1-1; tentatively, D is TRBD1 (6 bases). Germline assignment: CDR1 LGHDT and CDR2 YNNKEL (reference sequence). V lost 4 bases and J lost 1, with 10 bases in between. The CDR3 totals 14 residues. In nucleotides, the CDR3 is TGTGCCAGCAGCCTTCGGGACACGAACACTGAAGCTTTCTTT. It yields the protein CASSLRDTNTEAFF.

This clonotype was observed a few times. The J gene is TRBJ1-1, the V gene TRBV6-6; a possible D gene is TRBD1 (5 bases). CDR1 and CDR2 from the germline V gene are MNHNY and SVGAGI (reference sequence). The V end was cut by 2 bases, the J end by 11 bases, with 15 bases between. The CDR3 runs 13 residues. The DNA for the CDR3 is TGTGCCAGCAGTTACGCCGGGGGAGTAGAGGCTTTCTTT. It codes for CASSYAGGVEAFF.

This clonotype was found a few times. The V gene is TRBV20-1, the J gene TRBJ2-6; D is perhaps TRBD2 (5 bases). CDR3 length: 14 amino acids. V lost 3 bases and J lost 1, with 7 bases in between. CDR1 and CDR2 (germline): DFQATT, SNEGSKA (reference sequence). This chain's CDR3 is CSASSGSGANVLTF. CDR3 bases: TGCAGTGCTAGCTCGGGGTCTGGGGCCAACGTCCTGACTTTC.

Comment on this clonotype: At one boundary the junction diverges from the germline segment, which might be a read error. This sequence joins TRBV6-2 or TRBV6-3 and TRBJ1-1, with D possibly being TRBD1 (5 bases). This CDR3 contains 14 residues. CDR1 and CDR2 (germline): MNHEY, SVGEGT. CDR3 nucleotides: TGTGCCAGCGGTTACAGACAGCAGTATACGAAAGCTTTCTTT. Its protein product is CASGYRQQYTKAFF.

This sequence joins TRBV12-3 or TRBV12-4 and TRBJ1-1; D is uncertain. The V and J ends lost 3 bases and 0 bases respectively, with 8 bases between them. This CDR3 has 14 amino acids. CDR3: CASSLQRVNTEAFF. Here the CDR3 DNA reads TGTGCCAGCAGTTTGCAGCGCGTGAACACTGAAGCTTTCTTT.

The chain links TRBV28 to TRBJ1-5, with D hard to call. CDR3 length: 13 amino acids. From germline, CDR1 is MDHEN and CDR2 SYDVKM. V lost 11 bases and J 0 bases, leaving 11 bases between the germline ends. CDR3 sequence reads: CACGLTSNQPQHF. The CDR3 region has the DNA TGTGCCTGCGGACTTACTAGCAATCAGCCCCAGCATTTT.

This clonotype has just a few counts. The rearrangement uses TRBV15 and TRBJ2-1, with TRBD2 identical over 9 bases. The germline V gene encodes CDR1 LNHNV and CDR2 YYDKDF (reference sequence). V lost 0 bases to trimming and J lost 5 bases; unmatched junction nucleotides: 5. This CDR3 region has 16 residues. As DNA, the CDR3 is TGTGCCACCAGCAGAGAACATAGCGGGAGACACAATGAGCAGTTCTTC. Its protein product is CATSREHSGRHNEQFF. The whole variable domain, filled in from reference TRBV15 and TRBJ2-1, reads DAMVIQNPRYQVTQFGKPVTLSCSQTLNHNVMYWYQQKSSQAPKLLFHYYDKDFNNEADTPDNFQSRRPNTSFCFLDIRSPGLGDTAMYLCATSREHSGRHNEQFFGPGTRLTVL.

This clonotype was detected ten times or more. The chain couples TRBV28 to TRBJ1-1; 8 bases are shared with TRBD1. This CDR3 has 14 amino acids. CDR1 and CDR2 from the germline V gene are MDHEN and SYDVKM. Unmatched junction bases numbered 12, after V lost 5 bases and J lost 10 bases. The CDR3 sequence is CASSDGQGRIGAFF. CDR3 DNA sequence: TGTGCCAGCAGTGATGGACAGGGAAGAATTGGAGCTTTCTTT.

This chain connects TRBV12-3 or TRBV12-4 to TRBJ2-2, with D maybe TRBD2 (6 bases). The V and J ends lost 10 bases and 4 bases respectively, with 22 bases between them. This CDR3 has 16 residues. CDR3 protein: CATSPPGMGGTGELFF. The CDR3 region has the DNA TGTGCCACCAGCCCTCCTGGGATGGGGGGCACCGGGGAGCTGTTTTTT.

This clonotype was counted only a few times. The chain recombines TRBV6-1 with TRBJ1-5; TRBD1 matches at 7 bases. Germline-derived CDR1 and CDR2 are MNHNS and SASEGT. Trimming removed 8 bases from V and 7 bases from J; junction bases left unmatched: 14. This CDR3 is built from 15 residues. This CDR3 reads CASGHPDRPEQPQHF. In nucleotides, the CDR3 is TGTGCCAGCGGCCATCCGGACAGGCCAGAGCAGCCCCAGCATTTT.

This clonotype was seen at least ten times. J is TRBJ2-7 and V is TRBV20-1; TRBD2 is a possible D gene (5 bases). The CDR3 totals 16 residues. Germline lookup yields CDR1 DFQATT and CDR2 SNEGSKA (reference sequence). Trimming took 7 bases from V and 2 from J, leaving 24 bases between them. The CDR3 spells CSVHSIAGSSPYEQYF. In DNA form, the CDR3 reads TGCAGTGTTCACTCGATCGCGGGCTCTTCTCCCTACGAGCAGTACTTC.

This clonotype was counted only a few times. The rearrangement joins TRBV19 to TRBJ1-1, with D tentatively TRBD1 (5 bases). From germline, CDR1 is LNHDA and CDR2 SQIVND (reference sequence). This CDR3 is 18 amino acids long. The germline V and J ends were trimmed by 3 bases and 0 bases, with 20 bases remaining between them. The CDR3 nucleotides are TGTGCCAGTAGTATTCATAGTGGACAACGAGCGATGAACACTGAAGCTTTCTTT. Its protein is CASSIHSGQRAMNTEAFF.

The rearrangement joins TRBV6-1 to TRBJ2-7; 8 nucleotides line up with TRBD2. The V segment lost 11 bases and the J segment 4 bases; nucleotides outside the gene matches: 10. CDR1 is MNHNS and CDR2 is SASEGT in the germline V gene. CDR3 length: 13 amino acids. The DNA of the CDR3 is TGTGCCCTCGGGGGCGGGAGGAGGTACGAGCAGTACTTC. This codes for CALGGGRRYEQYF.

The chain links TRBV7-3 to TRBJ2-1; TRBD2 might be the D (7 bases). CDR3 length equals 15 residues. Germline-derived CDR1 and CDR2 are SGHTA and FQGTGA. Trimming shortened V by 5 bases and J by 8 bases, and 19 bases separated the two germline ends. The CDR3 loop reads CASSQSGTRYDEQFF. CDR3 DNA: TGTGCCAGCAGCCAAAGCGGGACAAGGTACGATGAGCAGTTCTTC.